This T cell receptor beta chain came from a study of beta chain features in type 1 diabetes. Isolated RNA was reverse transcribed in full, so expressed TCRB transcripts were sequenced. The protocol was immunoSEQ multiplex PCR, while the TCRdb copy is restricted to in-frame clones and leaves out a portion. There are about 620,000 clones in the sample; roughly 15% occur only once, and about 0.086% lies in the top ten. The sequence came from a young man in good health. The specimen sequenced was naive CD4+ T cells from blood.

The CDR3 DNA follows: TGTGCCAGCTCACCCCCGGGAGGGGATACGCAGTATTTT. Its protein product is CASSPPGGDTQYF. The chain couples TRBV18 to TRBJ2-3, with 8 bases aligning to TRBD2. Germline lookup yields CDR1 KGHSH and CDR2 LQKENI. This CDR3 contains 13 residues. The junction had 2 bases not matched to a gene; V was cut back by 3 bases and J by 6 bases.